The table lists the clone carrying this T cell receptor (beta chain) with a count of one. This sample was included in a study of blood T cell repertoires in COVID-19. In the study overall: The cDNA or gDNA used as material had been derived from T cells, B-cell-depleted T cells, or PBMCs.

CDR1 LGHDT and CDR2 YNNKEL come from the germline V gene (reference sequence). Germline trimming cut 6 bases from V and 5 bases from J; bases unmatched to any gene: 10. The CDR3 is 15 residues long. Seattle participants joined during active infection and were tracked over time. Original handling: The assay estimated nucleated cells by amplifying reference gene primers. Using immunoSEQ multiplex PCR, the repertoire was profiled, and TCRdb retains in-frame clones only, with some absent. The D gene and trimming were derived from the DNA, and the V and J assignments and clone size from that table. The table lists fewer than 700,000 clones, about 89% of them singletons.

The sequence derives from a woman between 45 and 65 years old with COVID-19, enrolled during active disease. The V call is TRBV3-1 (or the pseudogene TRBV3-2), the J call TRBJ2-1; 7 bases line up with TRBD2. Specimen: peripheral blood. CDR3 sequence: CASSPRTRGDNEQFF. The CDR3 nucleotides read TGTGCCAGCAGTCCAAGAACCCGGGGGGACAATGAGCAGTTCTTC.